The 19 T cell receptor beta chains below all came from one sample that was sequenced in a study of blood T cell repertoires in COVID-19. Produced via immunoSEQ multiplex PCR; TCRdb's table is partial and in-frame only. The repertoire holds roughly 340,000 clones, around 87% seen once, with roughly 2% in the top ten. The sample taken for sequencing was PBMCs or T cells enriched from blood (not recorded which). The receptor set was obtained from a man aged 40-55 years in a cohort exposed to, infected with or recovered from COVID-19 (not recorded which).

The rearrangement joins TRBV14 to TRBJ2-3; 14 positions match TRBD2. The germline V gene encodes CDR1 SGHDN and CDR2 FVKESK. Trimming took 4 bases from V and 2 from J; bases not matched to a gene: 8. This CDR3 is built from 18 residues. The CDR3 DNA is TGTGCCAGCAGCCCTGGGACTAGCGGGAGATTTTACACAGATACGCAGTATTTT. Residues: CASSPGTSGRFYTDTQYF.

A word on this clone: The same CDR3 arises from other DNA sequences in this sample as well. This chain links TRBV28 with TRBJ1-2, with a possible D match to TRBD1 (6 bases). Trimming cost V 8 bases and J 2 bases, with 9 bases left between them. This CDR3 is 12 amino acids long. The V gene's germline CDR1 is MDHEN and CDR2 SYDVKM. The CDR3 loop is CASSRGNYGYTF. The CDR3 DNA reads as TGTGCCAGCTCCAGGGGCAACTATGGCTACACCTTC.

V is TRBV5-1 and J is TRBJ1-1; 7 nucleotides line up with TRBD1. The CDR3 has 15 residues. The germline V gene encodes CDR1 SGHRS and CDR2 YFSETQ. The V gene end was trimmed by 3 bases and the J gene end by 7 bases; junction bases not matched to a gene: 12. DNA for the CDR3: TGCGCCAGCAGCTCCTCTGAGACAGGGCTTGTTGAAGCTTTCTTT. Translation: CASSSSETGLVEAFF. The entire variable domain, with the rest obtained from reference TRBV5-1 and TRBJ1-1, is as follows: KAGVTQTPRYLIKTRGQQVTLSCSPISGHRSVSWYQQTPGQGLQFLFEYFSETQRNKGNFPGRFSGRQFSNSRSEMNVSTLELGDSALYLCASSSSETGLVEAFFGQGTRLTVV.

This clone was seen once. J is TRBJ2-7 and V is TRBV7-2, with 9 bases matching TRBD2. The junction had 6 bases not matched to a gene; V was cut back by 2 bases and J by 4 bases. The CDR3 has 15 residues. Germline V CDR1 and CDR2: SGHTA, FQGNSA. The DNA for the CDR3 is TGTGCCAGCAGCTTACAAGCGGGAGGCTTGTACGAGCAGTACTTC. Encoded protein: CASSLQAGGLYEQYF. Full variable domain (outside the CDR3, taken from reference TRBV7-2 and TRBJ2-7): GAGVSQSPSNKVTEKGKDVELRCDPISGHTALYWYRQSLGQGLEFLIYFQGNSAPDKSGLPSDRFSAERTGGSVSTLTIQRTQQEDSAVYLCASSLQAGGLYEQYFGPGTRLTVT.

The chain's CDR3 is CASSYREGNTEAFF. CDR3 nucleotides: TGTGCCAGCAGTTACAGGGAGGGGAACACTGAAGCTTTCTTT. V usage is TRBV6-5 and J usage is TRBJ1-1; D is unclear. This CDR3 has 14 residues. Trimming stripped 2 bases from V and 1 base from J, with 8 bases between. Per the germline V gene, CDR1 is MNHEY and CDR2 is SVGAGI.

This chain joins TRBV15 and TRBJ2-2; D unresolved. The germline V gene encodes CDR1 LNHNV and CDR2 YYDKDF (reference sequence). V gave up 0 bases and J gave up 4 bases, with 12 bases separating them. This CDR3 has 16 amino acids. The CDR3: CATSRDRLVTTGELFF. The CDR3, as DNA: TGTGCCACCAGCAGAGATAGGCTAGTCACCACCGGGGAGCTGTTTTTT.

The chain employs TRBV5-4 and TRBJ2-3, with 8 bases matching TRBD2. This CDR3 is built from 14 residues. From germline, CDR1 is SGHNT and CDR2 YYREEE (reference sequence). The V segment lost 4 bases and the J segment 6 bases; nucleotides outside the gene matches: 7. CDR3 sequence reads: CASSPQSGSDTQYF. CDR3 sequence (DNA): TGTGCCAGCAGCCCTCAGAGCGGGAGTGATACGCAGTATTTT.

The chain carries TRBV9 and TRBJ2-5, with TRBD1 as a possible D gene (7 bases). The V end lost 0 bases, the J end lost 3 bases, and 12 bases lay between the germline ends. CDR3 size: 15 residues. In germline, CDR1 is SGDLS, CDR2 YYNGEE. CDR3 DNA sequence: TGTGCCAGCAGCGTAGCACCCAGGGGGGAAGAGACCCAGTACTTC. Residues: CASSVAPRGEETQYF.

This clone came up a few times. This chain connects TRBV11-3 to TRBJ2-7; 7 nucleotides line up with TRBD1. Trimming took 5 bases from V and 0 from J; bases not matched to a gene: 4. CDR3 size: 14 residues. Germline V gives CDR1 SGHNT, CDR2 YENEEA. The CDR3 protein is CASSRTGDSYEQYF. The CDR3 DNA reads TGTGCCAGCAGCCGAACAGGGGACTCCTACGAGCAGTACTTC.

The chain recombines TRBV11-2 with TRBJ2-7; possible D gene TRBD1, 6 bases. Deletions cut 5 bases from V and 3 bases from J, with 20 bases between. The V gene's germline CDR1 is SGHAT and CDR2 FQNNGV. This CDR3 is 16 amino acids long. CDR3 coding DNA: TGTGCCAGCAGCCCAATAAGCCGGGACACCCGCTACGAGCAGTACTTC. Translation gives CASSPISRDTRYEQYF.

This clone has just one count. The chain is built from TRBV5-6 and TRBJ2-7; D is ambiguous. From germline, CDR1 is SGHDT and CDR2 YYEEEE. V lost 1 base, J lost 5 bases, and 10 bases lay in between. There are 13 residues in the CDR3. The CDR3 protein is CASSLRRSHEQYF. The CDR3 DNA sequence: TGTGCCAGCAGCTTGCGACGGAGCCACGAGCAGTACTTC.

CDR3: CASSLLRTFTDTQYF. The CDR3 DNA reads TGTGCCAGCAGCTTATTAAGGACTTTCACAGATACGCAGTATTTT. The V call is TRBV7-2, the J call TRBJ2-3, with D tentatively TRBD2 (5 bases). The germline V gene has CDR1 SGHTA and CDR2 FQGNSA. The CDR3 totals 15 residues. V was pared by 2 bases and J by 2 bases, with 11 bases between.

The chain links TRBV5-1 to TRBJ2-3; weak D call: TRBD1 (6 bases). This CDR3 region has 15 residues. Germline V gives CDR1 SGHRS, CDR2 YFSETQ. Trimming cost V 4 bases and J 3 bases, with 15 bases left between them. The CDR3 DNA reads as TGCGCCAGCAGCAACTACAGGGTTGGGACAGATACGCAGTATTTT. Residues: CASSNYRVGTDTQYF.

This rearrangement joins TRBV2 to TRBJ2-1; 7 bases fit TRBD2. Trimming removed 2 bases from V and 7 bases from J; junction bases left unmatched: 5. The germline gives CDR1 SNHLY, CDR2 FYNNEI. The CDR3 runs to 14 residues. This CDR3 reads CASSESRAGNEQFF. The CDR3 coding sequence is TGTGCCAGCAGTGAAAGTCGAGCGGGAAATGAGCAGTTCTTC.

The chain recombines TRBV4-2 with TRBJ1-1; the match to TRBD1 covers 9 bases. This CDR3 region has 13 residues. V lost 4 bases and J lost 4; bases outside the gene matches: 1. Germline CDR1 is LGHNA and CDR2 is YNFKEQ. The CDR3 DNA is TGTGCCAGCAGCCGGGGACAGGGCACTGAAGCTTTCTTT. It translates to CASSRGQGTEAFF.

The chain joins TRBV14 to TRBJ2-1, with 8 bases identical to TRBD1. V dropped 4 bases and J dropped 1; count of bases not matched to a gene: 6. Germline CDR1 SGHDN, CDR2 FVKESK. The CDR3 totals 16 residues. CDR3 sequence reads: CASSPGQGWSYNEQFF. The CDR3 coding sequence is TGTGCCAGCAGCCCCGGACAGGGATGGTCCTACAATGAGCAGTTCTTC.

The CDR3 DNA reads as TGTGCCAGCAGTTCACGACAGGGGGCCGGGCCCCAGCATTTT. Protein product: CASSSRQGAGPQHF. The genes are TRBV28 and TRBJ1-5, with TRBD1 matching over 10 bases. The CDR3 sequence is 14 residues long. The V and J ends lost 4 bases and 9 bases, in that order; junction bases with no gene match: 6. The germline CDR1 and CDR2 sequences are MDHEN and SYDVKM.

The rearrangement links TRBV7-8 to TRBJ1-1, with D perhaps TRBD1 (5 bases). Trimming removed 8 bases at V and 1 base at J, with 17 bases between. CDR1 SGHVS and CDR2 FQNEAQ come from the germline V gene. CDR3 length: 15 amino acids. In DNA, the CDR3 is TGTGCCAGCGTGGGGAGGGGTACCGAGAACACTGAAGCTTTCTTT. Amino acid sequence: CASVGRGTENTEAFF.

V usage is TRBV6-1 and J usage is TRBJ1-3; D is ambiguous. Germline loops: CDR1 MNHNS, CDR2 SASEGT. CDR3 length equals 18 residues. Trimming left V 2 bases short and J 0 bases short, with 17 bases between. The CDR3, as DNA: TGTGCCAGCAGTGAACTAACTCTTCAGTGGAGCTCTGGAAACACCATATATTTT. Translated: CASSELTLQWSSGNTIYF.